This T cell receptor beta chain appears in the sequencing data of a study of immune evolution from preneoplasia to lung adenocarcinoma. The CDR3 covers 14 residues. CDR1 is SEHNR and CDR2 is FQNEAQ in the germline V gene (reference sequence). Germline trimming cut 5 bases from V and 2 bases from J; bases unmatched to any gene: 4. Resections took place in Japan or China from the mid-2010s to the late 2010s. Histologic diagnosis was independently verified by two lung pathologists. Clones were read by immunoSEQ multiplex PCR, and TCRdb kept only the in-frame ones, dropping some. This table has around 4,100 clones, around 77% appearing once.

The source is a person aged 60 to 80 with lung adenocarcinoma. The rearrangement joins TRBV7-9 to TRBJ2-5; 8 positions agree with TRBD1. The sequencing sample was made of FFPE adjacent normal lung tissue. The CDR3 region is CASSLRTGQETQYF. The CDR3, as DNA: TGTGCCAGCAGCCTAAGGACAGGGCAAGAGACCCAGTACTTC.